What follows are 30 T cell receptor beta chains derived from one specimen sequenced in a study of PD-L1 blockade in urothelial cancer. This table comes from immunoSEQ multiplex PCR, and its TCRdb copy is limited to in-frame clones, with some not included. The table records tens of thousands of clones, around 80% of them present only once. The material sequenced was PBMCs, taken around atezolizumab (anti-PD-L1) treatment. Receptors originate from a man in his sixties or seventies with urothelial cancer.

The J gene is TRBJ1-1, the V gene TRBV15; D is undetermined. The ends were cut back, 0 bases at V and 4 bases at J, with 6 bases in the middle. The CDR3 sequence is 13 residues long. Germline-derived CDR1 and CDR2 are LNHNV and YYDKDF (reference sequence). The CDR3 spells CATSREATTEAFF. DNA of the CDR3: TGTGCCACCAGCAGAGAGGCAACCACTGAAGCTTTCTTT.

This clone appeared a few times. The V gene is TRBV11-3, the J gene TRBJ2-2; D uncertain. CDR3 length equals 13 residues. Germline lookup yields CDR1 SGHNT and CDR2 YENEEA. The ends were cut back, 2 bases at V and 5 bases at J, with 6 bases in the middle. The CDR3 is CASSLTETGELFF. Written as DNA, the CDR3 is TGTGCCAGCAGCTTAACGGAGACCGGGGAGCTGTTTTTT.

V and J are TRBV10-1 and TRBJ2-7, with D possibly matching TRBD2 (5 bases). Germline assignment: CDR1 WNHNN and CDR2 SYGVQD (reference sequence). CDR3 length: 13 amino acids. Trimming shortened V by 0 bases and J by 10 bases, and 13 bases separated the two germline ends. The CDR3: CASSESGSGLQYF. CDR3 bases: TGCGCCAGCAGTGAGTCGGGAAGCGGATTACAGTACTTC.

The rearrangement uses TRBV5-4 and TRBJ2-7; 10 bases match TRBD2. V was pared by 2 bases and J by 6 bases, with 5 bases of the junction left unmatched. The CDR3 consists of 14 residues. Per germline, CDR1 SGHNT and CDR2 YYREEE (reference sequence). CDR3 loop: CASSLAGGPGEQYF. CDR3 nucleotide sequence: TGTGCCAGCAGCTTAGCGGGAGGGCCCGGCGAGCAGTACTTC.

The V gene is TRBV18, the J gene TRBJ2-7; TRBD2 might be the D (5 bases). V shed 0 bases and J shed 2 bases, with 8 bases lying between them. The CDR3 loop spans 14 amino acids. Germline V lookup: CDR1 KGHSH, CDR2 LQKENI. This chain's CDR3 is CASSPPSGTYEQYF. The CDR3 DNA reads TGTGCCAGCTCACCACCTTCGGGGACCTACGAGCAGTACTTC.

The chain carries TRBV5-1 and TRBJ2-2; D is perhaps TRBD1 (5 bases). V dropped 6 bases and J dropped 1 base, with 10 bases sitting between them. Germline-derived CDR1 and CDR2 are SGHRS and YFSETQ. The CDR3 is made up of 14 amino acids. The CDR3 DNA reads TGCGCCAGCAAAAAGACAGAGAACACCGGGGAGCTGTTTTTT. Translated: CASKKTENTGELFF.

This chain uses TRBV14 with TRBJ1-2, with TRBD1 as a possible D gene (5 bases). Trimming pared 4 bases from V and 5 bases from J, leaving 17 bases between. This CDR3 spans 15 amino acids. Germline-derived CDR1 and CDR2 are SGHDN and FVKESK. CDR3 DNA sequence: TGTGCCAGCAGCCGCTCAGGCGGAGGGGCTTATGGCTACACCTTC. This gives the protein CASSRSGGGAYGYTF.

This CDR3 reads CASSVRAGTTSTDTQYF. CDR3 nucleotides: TGTGCCAGCAGCGTACGTGCCGGGACAACTAGCACAGATACGCAGTATTTT. The V gene is TRBV9, the J gene TRBJ2-3; D may be TRBD1 (6 bases). The CDR3 runs to 17 residues. V was shortened by 1 base and J by 0 bases, with 15 bases between the two germline ends. CDR1 and CDR2 from the germline V gene are SGDLS and YYNGEE. The entire variable domain, with the rest obtained from reference TRBV9 and TRBJ2-3, is as follows: DSGVTQTPKHLITATGQRVTLRCSPRSGDLSVYWYQQSLDQGLQFLIQYYNGEERAKGNILERFSAQQFPDLHSELNLSSLELGDSALYFCASSVRAGTTSTDTQYFGPGTRLTVL.

A few counts support this clone. The chain is built from TRBV27 and TRBJ1-2, with 7 bases lining up with TRBD1. The CDR3 runs to 14 residues. Looked up from germline, CDR1 is MNHEY and CDR2 is SMNVEV (reference sequence). Trimming at V came to 4 bases and at J to 1 base, leaving 3 bases not matched to a gene. The CDR3 loop reads CASSSRDSNYGYTF. In DNA, the CDR3 is TGTGCCAGCAGTTCCCGGGACAGTAACTATGGCTACACCTTC.

This CDR3 is CASSLDRDGEKLFF. The CDR3 DNA reads as TGTGCCAGCAGCTTGGACAGGGATGGGGAAAAACTGTTTTTT. The J gene is TRBJ1-4, the V gene TRBV11-3; 8 nucleotides match TRBD1. The germline CDR1 and CDR2 sequences are SGHNT and YENEEA. The CDR3 runs 14 residues. With 3 bases clipped from V and 8 bases from J, the junction kept 5 bases outside the gene matches.

The genes are TRBV5-1 and TRBJ2-1, with 7 bases lining up with TRBD2. The CDR3 is 15 residues long. Germline V lookup: CDR1 SGHRS, CDR2 YFSETQ. V dropped 1 base and J dropped 5; count of bases not matched to a gene: 6. The CDR3 here is CASSLSLAQNNEQFF. In nucleotides, the CDR3 is TGCGCCAGCAGCTTGTCACTAGCGCAAAACAATGAGCAGTTCTTC.

The chain recombines TRBV2 with TRBJ2-3; TRBD2 is a possible D gene (5 bases). The CDR3 has 14 amino acids. Trimming removed 7 bases at V and 2 bases at J, with 13 bases between. Germline V CDR1 and CDR2: SNHLY, FYNNEI. This CDR3 reads CASKEVPITDTQYF. CDR3 coding DNA: TGTGCCAGCAAGGAGGTTCCGATCACAGATACGCAGTATTTT.

The CDR3 reads CASKPQTDTYEQYF. In nucleotides, the CDR3 is TGTGCCAGTAAACCCCAAACTGATACCTACGAGCAGTACTTC. This chain joins TRBV19 and TRBJ2-7, with D hard to call. The CDR3 is made up of 14 amino acids. Looked up from germline, CDR1 is LNHDA and CDR2 is SQIVND (reference sequence). V was cut by 7 bases and J by 2 bases, with 15 bases left in between.

The rearrangement links TRBV7-2 to TRBJ2-3; 10 positions agree with TRBD2. Germline V gene lookup returns CDR1 SGHTA and CDR2 FQGNSA. The V gene end was trimmed by 0 bases and the J gene end by 6 bases; junction bases not matched to a gene: 9. This CDR3 comprises 17 residues. The CDR3 sequence: CASSLASSGSLSDTQYF. The DNA for the CDR3 is TGTGCCAGCAGCTTAGCGTCTAGCGGGAGTCTGTCGGATACGCAGTATTTT.

The chain has TRBV19 and TRBJ2-3; tentative D call: TRBD2 (7 bases). V shed 3 bases and J shed 8 bases, with 18 bases lying between them. Germline V gene lookup returns CDR1 LNHDA and CDR2 SQIVND (reference sequence). CDR3 size: 15 residues. CDR3 sequence: CASSIGAGAPGTQYF. The CDR3 nucleotides are TGTGCCAGTAGTATTGGGGCGGGGGCGCCGGGTACGCAGTATTTT.

This clone was picked up a small number of times. This rearrangement joins TRBV30 to TRBJ2-2, with D tentatively TRBD2 (5 bases). Trimming shortened V by 0 bases and J by 5 bases, and 13 bases separated the two germline ends. The CDR3 covers 15 residues. The V gene's germline CDR1 is GTSNPN and CDR2 SVGIG (reference sequence). CDR3 protein: CAWSVRSSRTGELFF. Written as DNA, the CDR3 is TGTGCCTGGAGTGTACGGTCTAGCAGAACCGGGGAGCTGTTTTTT.

V gene TRBV29-1 combines with J gene TRBJ1-1; no clear D gene. The CDR3 totals 12 residues. Germline V gives CDR1 SQVTM, CDR2 ANQGSEA. V lost 3 bases, J lost 7 bases, and 12 bases lay in between. The CDR3 coding sequence is TGCAGCGTTGAGCGGGGTGACGGTGAAGCTTTCTTT. It is translated as CSVERGDGEAFF.

V and J are TRBV7-2 and TRBJ2-7; 7 nucleotides align to TRBD2. Unmatched junction bases numbered 7, after V lost 5 bases and J lost 3 bases. The length of the CDR3 is 14 residues. Germline V gene sequence: CDR1 SGHTA, CDR2 FQGNSA. The CDR3 loop is CASSTSSGSYEQYF. As DNA, the CDR3 is TGTGCCAGCAGCACCTCTAGCGGAAGCTACGAGCAGTACTTC.

Written as DNA, the CDR3 is TGTGCCAGCAGCCAGGAACGCGGGAGCCCCTACAATGAGCAGTTCTTC. Translating gives CASSQERGSPYNEQFF. The chain links TRBV7-3 to TRBJ2-1, with 7 bases aligning to TRBD2. The CDR3 runs 16 residues. In germline, CDR1 is SGHTA, CDR2 FQGTGA. J lost 2 bases, V lost 5 bases, and 9 bases had no gene match.

V usage is TRBV7-2 and J usage is TRBJ2-5; 12 bases align to TRBD1. Germline V gives CDR1 SGHTA, CDR2 FQGNSA. This CDR3 is 16 amino acids long. The ends lost 1 base at V and 4 bases at J; junction bases unmatched: 4. The CDR3 coding sequence is TGTGCCAGCAGCTTAGGGGGACAGGGGGCGGGAGAGACCCAGTACTTC. The encoded protein is CASSLGGQGAGETQYF.

V and J are TRBV10-3 and TRBJ1-4, with D possibly matching TRBD1 (5 bases). Trimming removed 4 bases from V and 8 bases from J, with 17 bases in between. Germline V gives CDR1 ENHRY, CDR2 SYGVKD. The CDR3 is 15 amino acids. CDR3 residues: CAISAGSLEGEKLFF. In DNA form, the CDR3 reads TGTGCCATCAGTGCCGGGAGCCTAGAGGGGGAAAAACTGTTTTTT.

The chain joins TRBV7-3 to TRBJ2-5, with D perhaps matching TRBD1 (6 bases). Germline values: CDR1 SGHTA, CDR2 FQGTGA. The CDR3 sequence is 15 residues long. Trimming cost V 0 bases and J 0 bases, with 8 bases left between them. CDR3: CASSLTGTYQETQYF. CDR3 DNA: TGTGCCAGCAGCTTAACGGGGACATACCAAGAGACCCAGTACTTC.

The chain has TRBV6-6 and TRBJ1-2; D is ambiguous. CDR1 MNHNY and CDR2 SVGAGI come from the germline V gene (reference sequence). The V and J ends lost 6 bases and 0 bases respectively, with 5 bases between them. The CDR3 runs to 12 residues. In DNA, the CDR3 is TGTGCCAGCAGCATTTCTAACTATGGCTACACCTTC. Encoded protein: CASSISNYGYTF.

The chain uses TRBV15 and TRBJ2-3; 11 nucleotides line up with TRBD1. V dropped 4 bases and J dropped 3; count of bases not matched to a gene: 3. This CDR3 is built from 15 residues. The germline gives CDR1 LNHNV, CDR2 YYDKDF (reference sequence). The CDR3 loop reads CATSKGQGGTDTQYF. In nucleotides, the CDR3 is TGTGCCACCAGCAAGGGACAGGGGGGAACAGATACGCAGTATTTT.

The V call is TRBV5-1, the J call TRBJ2-1, with TRBD2 identical over 13 bases. The CDR3 runs to 16 residues. Germline trimming cut 1 base from V and 9 bases from J; bases unmatched to any gene: 7. In germline, CDR1 is SGHRS, CDR2 YFSETQ. As DNA, the CDR3 is TGCGCCAGCAGCTTGCTCGGGACTAGCGGGACGATTGAGCAGTTCTTC. Protein: CASSLLGTSGTIEQFF.

V usage is TRBV5-4 and J usage is TRBJ2-7, with D perhaps TRBD1 (5 bases). CDR3 length: 15 amino acids. Germline values: CDR1 SGHNT, CDR2 YYREEE (reference sequence). Trimming shortened V by 4 bases and J by 0 bases, and 14 bases separated the two germline ends. This CDR3 is CASSQEQASSYEQYF. In DNA form, the CDR3 reads TGTGCCAGCAGCCAAGAACAGGCCAGCTCCTACGAGCAGTACTTC.

DNA of the CDR3: TGCAGCGTAACAGGGGACAATCAGCCCCAGCATTTT. Its translation is CSVTGDNQPQHF. The chain employs TRBV29-1 and TRBJ1-5; 7 positions agree with TRBD1. The V segment lost 6 bases and the J segment 3 bases; nucleotides outside the gene matches: 2. CDR1 SQVTM and CDR2 ANQGSEA come from the germline V gene. The CDR3 loop spans 12 amino acids.

CDR3 protein: CASSPSPGTGGYSNQPQHF. The DNA of the CDR3 is TGTGCCAGTAGTCCCAGTCCCGGGACAGGGGGCTATAGCAATCAGCCCCAGCATTTT. This chain connects TRBV19 to TRBJ1-5; 12 bases are shared with TRBD1. The CDR3 loop spans 19 amino acids. CDR1 and CDR2 from the germline V gene are LNHDA and SQIVND (reference sequence). With V trimmed by 5 bases and J by 0 bases, 11 bases remained unmatched. The complete variable domain, with remaining parts taken from reference TRBV19 and TRBJ1-5, reads DGGITQSPKYLFRKEGQNVTLSCEQNLNHDAMYWYRQDPGQGLRLIYYSQIVNDFQKGDIAEGYSVSREKKESFPLTVTSAQKNPTAFYLCASSPSPGTGGYSNQPQHFGDGTRLSIL.

J is TRBJ2-7 and V is TRBV13, with a tentative D call TRBD1 (6 bases). The V end was cut by 0 bases, the J end by 4 bases, with 13 bases between. Germline assignment: CDR1 PRHDT and CDR2 FYEKMQ (reference sequence). This CDR3 is built from 15 residues. CDR3 sequence (DNA): TGTGCCAGCAGCTTAGGAGGCAGGGGAAATTACGAGCAGTACTTC. Protein product: CASSLGGRGNYEQYF.

The chain joins TRBV29-1 to TRBJ2-1; D is uncertain. Trimming stripped 5 bases from V and 2 bases from J, with 10 bases between. Per the germline V gene, CDR1 is SQVTM and CDR2 is ANQGSEA. The CDR3 totals 13 residues. The CDR3 DNA follows: TGCAGCGTTCCCAGCGCTGCCTACAATGAGCAGTTCTTC. Its protein product is CSVPSAAYNEQFF.